This note documents a single T cell receptor (beta chain) sequence. This sample is drawn from a study of blood T cell repertoires in COVID-19. Study summary: Donors in the United States, Italy and Spain gave samples during acute or convalescent COVID-19. Sources were T cells, B-cell-depleted T cells, or PBMCs; the material itself was cDNA or gDNA.

Per the study methods: Cell counts per sample came from amplifying reference gene primers. Repertoires were generated with immunoSEQ multiplex PCR, while TCRdb's copy carries only in-frame clones and drops some. D and trimming were read from the DNA, whereas the V and J calls and clone size are those reported in that table. The sample records approximately 300,000 clones, over 75% being singletons. CDR1 and CDR2 (germline): MDHEN, SYDVKM. V lost 4 bases and J lost 6, with 12 bases in between. This CDR3 region has 13 residues. Sequencing was carried out using peripheral blood. This chain links TRBV28 with TRBJ1-2; D remains ambiguous. The receptor comes from a woman aged 45-65 years with active or convalescent COVID-19. The CDR3 DNA reads TGTGCCAGCAGTTGGGTTCGGAGGGATGGCTACACCTTC. As protein: CASSWVRRDGYTF.